This T cell receptor (beta chain) was observed in a study of blood T cell repertoires in COVID-19. At the level of the study: The cDNA or gDNA used as material had been derived from T cells, B-cell-depleted T cells, or PBMCs.

The study recruited people aged 18 to 89 years across roughly 25 US areas. Profiling relied on immunoSEQ multiplex PCR, and the TCRdb table lists in-frame clones only, not all of them. This sample has over 350,000 clones; about 86% occur once, and the top ten carry about a tenth. This sequence originates from a woman aged 50 to 60 who had recovered from COVID-19. Sequenced material: PBMCs or T cells enriched from blood (not recorded which).

The CDR3 region is CASSQGSGGRGQPQHF. DNA of the CDR3: TGTGCCAGCAGCCAAGGTTCAGGGGGCCGAGGTCAGCCCCAGCATTTT. The chain links TRBV3-1 (or the pseudogene TRBV3-2) to TRBJ1-5, with TRBD1 identical over 8 bases. The CDR3 is 16 amino acids. V dropped 1 base and J dropped 6; count of bases not matched to a gene: 8. CDR1 and CDR2 from the germline V gene are LGHDT and YNNKEL (reference sequence).